A selection of T cell receptor beta chains follows, all from one sample in a study of cytomegalovirus exposure and HLA in healthy donors. Sequenced by immunoSEQ multiplex PCR; TCRdb stores in-frame clones only, minus some. The sample has about 140,000 clones, 60% to 85% seen once. The sample comprised PBMCs. The source is a man aged 25-40 years in good health and CMV-seronegative. Each CDR3 is given without its conserved first and last residue.

>TRBV30
AWSEGTGLSTDTQY
>TRBV9
ASSVGLGGDYEQY
>TRBV6-5
ASSYPRGQDNQPQH
>TRBV2
ASSDRGGHTDTQY
>TRBV29-1
SILVGSYEQY
>TRBV19
ASSPLRDKPYEQY
>TRBV9
ASSAGGGVWQPQH
>TRBV6-5
ASSYSGSRPDTQY
>TRBV11-2
ASSLGRGNSPLH
>TRBV6-5
ASRITDGGNTIY
>TRBV18
ASSRDSNYGYT
>TRBV2
ATGGDYGYT
>TRBV30
AWRFPSQGNTEAF
>TRBV2
ASVAERITDTQY
>TRBV18
ASSLQDNQPQH
>TRBV11-2
ASSSRDRDYGYT
>TRBV7-6
ASSPGQHNTEAF
>TRBV25-1
ASSEYGSGQETQY
>TRBV2
ASSLGLAGLKNSQY
>TRBV6-1
ASRLTMYQETQY
>TRBV10-1
ASSGSRPTDTQY
>TRBV5-1
ASSSPVNTGELF
>TRBV11-2
ASSSEDRPAGNTIY
>TRBV28
ASSLWERGQGSAGYT
>TRBV18
ASSAIYLNYEQY
>TRBV4-2
ASSQEGTSGHNEQF
>TRBV28
ASSPGLAGGLYEQY
>TRBV4-2
ASSQDKGQGTEAF
>TRBV5-1
ASSRLQGSGANGLT
>TRBV28
ASSLTSGAYEQY
>TRBV7-9
ASSLAGQGPSGNTIY
>TRBV28
ATRTGVGTEAF
>TRBV19
ASSPRWGSGGYT
>TRBV7-8
ASSLAGQGNQPQH
>TRBV7-2
ASSSDFTSQETQY
>TRBV19
ASTLGTGNFNGYT
>TRBV7-2
ASTLSGRWSYEQY
>TRBV10-2
ASSFRAYEQY
>TRBV11-3
ASSLRQGAEAF
>TRBV6-5
ASSYSGTAITEAF
>TRBV6-5
ASSYTGSTHNSPLH